These T cell receptor beta chains were read from a single sample in a study of OX40 agonist ivuxolimab in advanced cancers. The protocol was immunoSEQ multiplex PCR, while the TCRdb copy is restricted to in-frame clones and leaves out a portion. This sample has about 58,000 clones, with around 83% found just once. Specimen: CD4+ or CD8+ T cells sorted from blood, collected in a trial of the OX40 agonist ivuxolimab. The receptors were gathered from an adult with an advanced solid tumor such as melanoma, head and neck, liver or kidney cancer. The CDR3 runs from the conserved cysteine through the conserved F or W. A D gene is named only where the DNA matches it firmly. The size of a clone is reported for some rows only, either as once, few or many, or as a class for expanded clones.

d_call j_call v_call clone_size cdr3_aa cdr3_nt
NA TRBJ2-7 TRBV9 NA CASSVDWGRGYEQYF TGTGCCAGCAGCGTAGATTGGGGCAGGGGCTACGAGCAGTACTTC
NA TRBJ2-3 TRBV18 NA CASSSGAGGTDTQYF TGTGCCAGCTCATCAGGGGCAGGGGGCACAGATACGCAGTATTTT
NA TRBJ2-5 TRBV5-8 NA CASSRPTGPRETQYF TGTGCCAGCAGCCGCCCAACCGGGCCCAGAGAGACCCAGTACTTC
NA TRBJ1-2 TRBV27 once CASSLDRSYGYTF TGTGCCAGCAGTCTCGACAGATCCTATGGCTACACCTTC
NA TRBJ1-5 TRBV19 NA CASNQGVSNQPQHF TGTGCCAGTAACCAAGGTGTTAGCAATCAGCCCCAGCATTTT
TRBD1 TRBJ1-1 TRBV5-1 NA CASSSIDRATEAFF TGCGCCAGCAGCTCGATAGACAGGGCTACTGAAGCTTTCTTT
TRBD1 TRBJ2-7 TRBV9 NA CASSASRDRVYDEQYF TGTGCCAGCAGCGCCTCCCGGGACAGGGTATATGACGAGCAGTACTTC
TRBD1 TRBJ1-1 TRBV29-1 few CSVVGQGNTEAFF TGCAGCGTTGTCGGACAGGGCAACACTGAAGCTTTCTTT
TRBD1 TRBJ1-1 TRBV5-4 once CASYRDRDKRTEAFF TGTGCCAGCTACCGGGACAGGGACAAGAGAACTGAAGCTTTCTTT
NA TRBJ1-2 TRBV7-2 NA CASSPEAGRIIGYTF TGTGCCAGCAGCCCCGAGGCCGGACGCATTATCGGCTACACCTTC
NA TRBJ1-5 TRBV6-1 NA CATQVGLSNQPQHF TGTGCCACCCAGGTGGGGCTTAGCAATCAGCCCCAGCATTTT
TRBD1 TRBJ2-3 TRBV5-1 NA CASSRGQVSTDTQYF TGCGCCAGCAGCAGGGGACAGGTTAGCACAGATACGCAGTATTTT
TRBD2 TRBJ2-7 TRBV11-3 NA CASSLSSGGLYEQYF TGTGCCAGCAGCTTATCTAGCGGGGGGCTCTACGAGCAGTACTTC
TRBD2 TRBJ2-1 TRBV27 NA CASSSPSGGAGRNEQFF TGTGCCAGCAGTTCCCCTAGCGGGGGGGCCGGTCGGAATGAGCAGTTCTTC
NA TRBJ2-5 TRBV11-2 NA CASSPGTDGETQYF TGTGCCAGCAGCCCGGGGACGGATGGGGAGACCCAGTACTTC
TRBD2 TRBJ2-1 TRBV7-2 once CASSRSGGARSYNEQFF TGTGCCAGCAGCAGAAGCGGGGGGGCTAGGTCCTACAATGAGCAGTTCTTC
TRBD1 TRBJ2-1 TRBV19 NA CASSPGTGVYNEQFF TGTGCCAGTAGTCCCGGGACAGGGGTCTACAATGAGCAGTTCTTC